This passage covers 6 T cell receptor beta chains from one sample sequenced in a study of T cell responses to AZD1222 COVID-19 vaccine. Clones were read by immunoSEQ multiplex PCR, and TCRdb kept only the in-frame ones, dropping some. Of 110,000 or so clones listed, 90% are singletons. This sample comprised peripheral blood, obtained 28 days after the second dose of the MenACWY control vaccine. Every receptor here comes from an adult who received the MenACWY meningococcal vaccine as a control.

V gene TRBV15 combines with J gene TRBJ2-2, with D maybe TRBD1 (5 bases). Trimming took off 7 bases at V and 1 base at J, with 16 bases between the two ends. CDR1 is LNHNV, CDR2 YYDKDF, per germline (reference sequence). The CDR3 is 16 amino acids. This CDR3 is CATTPWGRVNTGELFF. Here the CDR3 DNA reads TGTGCCACCACGCCTTGGGGCAGGGTGAACACCGGGGAGCTGTTTTTT.

The chain combines TRBV5-1 with TRBJ2-5; 10 positions match TRBD2. This CDR3 comprises 16 residues. V was pared by 0 bases and J by 5 bases, with 7 bases of the junction left unmatched. Germline V gene lookup returns CDR1 SGHRS and CDR2 YFSETQ. CDR3 loop: CASSLGLAGVVETQYF. CDR3 DNA: TGCGCCAGCAGCTTGGGGCTAGCGGGAGTGGTGGAGACCCAGTACTTC.

The CDR3 reads CASSYPAPYV. CDR3 DNA: TGTGCCAGCAGTTACCCTGCCCCGTACGTC. The chain uses TRBV6-2 or TRBV6-3 and TRBJ2-7; D gene uncertain. The CDR3 loop spans 10 amino acids. The V gene's germline CDR1 is MNHEY and CDR2 SVGEGT. The V end was cut by 2 bases, the J end by 12 bases, with 8 bases between.

The chain couples TRBV2 to TRBJ2-2; D is unresolved. Germline CDR1 reads SNHLY; CDR2 reads FYNNEI. Trimming removed 6 bases at V and 5 bases at J, with 22 bases between. This CDR3 is built from 17 residues. The CDR3 DNA reads TGTGCCAGCAGCACCTTCGGTAGCCCCCTACGGACCGGGGAGCTGTTTTTT. Its translation: CASSTFGSPLRTGELFF.

J is TRBJ2-5 and V is TRBV2, with 13 nucleotides matching TRBD2. The CDR3 runs 15 residues. J gave up 5 bases and V 4 bases, and 4 bases lay outside the gene matches. Germline assignment: CDR1 SNHLY and CDR2 FYNNEI. CDR3 amino acids: CASSGLAGGYETQYF. The CDR3 DNA follows: TGTGCCAGCAGTGGACTAGCGGGGGGTTACGAGACCCAGTACTTC.

The chain uses TRBV24-1 and TRBJ2-3, with 9 nucleotides matching TRBD2. This CDR3 contains 17 residues. Trimming at V came to 3 bases and at J to 1 base, leaving 7 bases not matched to a gene. In germline, CDR1 is KGHDR, CDR2 SFDVKD. CDR3 DNA: TGTGCCACCAGTGATCGATTAGCGGGGGCTGGCACAGATACGCAGTATTTT. Protein product: CATSDRLAGAGTDTQYF.